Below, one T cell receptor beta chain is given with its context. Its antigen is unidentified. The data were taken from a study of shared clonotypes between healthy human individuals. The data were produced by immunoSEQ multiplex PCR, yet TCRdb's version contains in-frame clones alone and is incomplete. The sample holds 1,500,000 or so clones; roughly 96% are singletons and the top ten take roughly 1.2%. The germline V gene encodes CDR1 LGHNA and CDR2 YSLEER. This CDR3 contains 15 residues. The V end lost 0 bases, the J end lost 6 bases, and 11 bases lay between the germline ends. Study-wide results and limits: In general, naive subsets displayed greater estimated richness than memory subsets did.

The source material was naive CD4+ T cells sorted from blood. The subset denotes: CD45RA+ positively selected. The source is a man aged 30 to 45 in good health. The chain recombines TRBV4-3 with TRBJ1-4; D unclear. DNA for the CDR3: TGCGCCAGCAGCCAAGAGGCAGTCGAGGATGAAAAACTGTTTTTT. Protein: CASSQEAVEDEKLFF.